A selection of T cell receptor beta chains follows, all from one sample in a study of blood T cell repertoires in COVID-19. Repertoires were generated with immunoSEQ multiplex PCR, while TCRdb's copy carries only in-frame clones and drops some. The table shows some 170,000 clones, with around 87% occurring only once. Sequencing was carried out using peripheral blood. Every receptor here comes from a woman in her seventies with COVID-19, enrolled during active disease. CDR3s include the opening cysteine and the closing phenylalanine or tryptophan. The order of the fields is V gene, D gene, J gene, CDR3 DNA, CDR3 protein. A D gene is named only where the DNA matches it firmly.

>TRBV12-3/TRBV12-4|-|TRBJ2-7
TGTGCCAGCAGCCCCGACAGGAACGAGCAGTACTTC
CASSPDRNEQYF
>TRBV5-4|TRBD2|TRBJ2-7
TGTGCCAGCAGCCCGGGACTAGCGGTGACCTACGAGCAGTACTTC
CASSPGLAVTYEQYF
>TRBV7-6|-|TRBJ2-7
TGTGCCAGCAAAGAACTAGTTAAGAACGAGCAGTACTTC
CASKELVKNEQYF
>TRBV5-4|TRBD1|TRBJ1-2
TGTGCCAGCAGCAGACAGGGTTACCATGGCTACACCTTC
CASSRQGYHGYTF
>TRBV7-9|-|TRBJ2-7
TGTGCCAGCAGCAATCCGGACAGCGTTACCTACGAGCAGTACTTC
CASSNPDSVTYEQYF
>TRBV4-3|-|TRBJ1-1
TGCGCCAGCAGCCAAGATACGGGGGACCCTTATGAAGCTTTCTTT
CASSQDTGDPYEAFF
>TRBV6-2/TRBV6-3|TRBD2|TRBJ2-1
TGTGCCAGCAGTTACCCCCTAGCGGGACCCGACGTCAATGAGCAGTTCTTC
CASSYPLAGPDVNEQFF
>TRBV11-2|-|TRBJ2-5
TGTGCCAGCAGCTTAGATCTAACGGAGACCAAGACCCAGTACTTC
CASSLDLTETKTQYF
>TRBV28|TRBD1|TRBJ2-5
TGTGCCAGCAGTTTCGCGGACAGGGGAGAGACCCAGTACTTC
CASSFADRGETQYF
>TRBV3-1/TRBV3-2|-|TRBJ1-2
TGTGCCAGCAGCCAAGATTCACAGAGTGGCTACACCTTC
CASSQDSQSGYTF
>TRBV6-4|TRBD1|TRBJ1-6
TGTGCCAGCAGCGAGGGACAGGGGGGTTCACCCCTCCACTTT
CASSEGQGGSPLHF
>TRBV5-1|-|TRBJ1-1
TGCGCCAGCAGCTACCGCTACGACAGGCGGGGGTTGAGGGGTGAAGCTTTCTTT
CASSYRYDRRGLRGEAFF
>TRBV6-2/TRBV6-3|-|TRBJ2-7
TGTGCCAGCAGTTCACAGGGATCCGAGCAGTACTTC
CASSSQGSEQYF
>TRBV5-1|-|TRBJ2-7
TGCGCCACCAGGACTGCTCCTACAGGCGAGCAGTACTTC
CATRTAPTGEQYF
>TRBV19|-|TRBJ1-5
TGTGCCAGTTCTGGGGGGGTGGCTCAGCCCCAGCATTTT
CASSGGVAQPQHF
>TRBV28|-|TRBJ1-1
TGTGCCAGCAGACAGACAGGCCGGGGCACTGAAGCTTTCTTT
CASRQTGRGTEAFF
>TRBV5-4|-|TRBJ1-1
TGTGCCAGCAGCTCGTCCCGCGGGGGGTTCGCTGAAGCTTTCTTT
CASSSSRGGFAEAFF
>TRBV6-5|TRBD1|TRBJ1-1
TGTGCCAGCAGGTTTATAGACAGGGTTAACACTGAAGCTTTCTTT
CASRFIDRVNTEAFF